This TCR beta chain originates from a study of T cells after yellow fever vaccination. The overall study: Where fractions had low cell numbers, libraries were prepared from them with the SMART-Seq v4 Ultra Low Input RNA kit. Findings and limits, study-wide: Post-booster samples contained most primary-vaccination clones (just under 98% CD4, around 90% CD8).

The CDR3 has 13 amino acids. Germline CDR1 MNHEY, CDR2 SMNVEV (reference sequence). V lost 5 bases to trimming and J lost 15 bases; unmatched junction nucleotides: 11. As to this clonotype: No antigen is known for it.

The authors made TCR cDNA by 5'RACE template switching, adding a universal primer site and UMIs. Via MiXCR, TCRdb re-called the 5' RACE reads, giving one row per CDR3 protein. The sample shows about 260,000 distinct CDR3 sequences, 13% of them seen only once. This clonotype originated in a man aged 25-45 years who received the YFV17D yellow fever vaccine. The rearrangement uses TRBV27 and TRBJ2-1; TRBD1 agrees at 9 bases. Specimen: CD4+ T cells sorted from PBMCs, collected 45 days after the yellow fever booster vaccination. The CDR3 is CASSKLQGAKVFF. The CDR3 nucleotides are TGTGCCAGCAGTAAACTACAGGGGGCTAAGGTGTTCTTC.